This T cell receptor beta chain was sequenced during a study of blood T cells in healthy people across ages. Study results and limitations: Calculation of diversity from one million T cells yielded estimates considered to be underestimates. With donor CMV status unknown, expanded clonotype changes were possibly confounded. Whereas aged donors had fewer naive CD4+ cells, long-lived donors had more of them and higher diversity.

For this clonotype: Its antigen is unknown. The junction differs from germline at one of its ends, possibly a read error.

The CDR3 consists of 15 residues. Germline V gives CDR1 MNHEY, CDR2 SVGAGI. Primers used in a second PCR of about 7 to 11 cycles were a sample-barcoded 5' primer and a J-beta primer mix. Researchers report that each sample yielded at least 2.5 million CDR3-containing paired-end reads. MiXCR, run by TCRdb on the 5' RACE reads, gives a single entry per CDR3 protein. The table lists 1.5 million to 2 million distinct CDR3 sequences, just under 50% of them singletons. Material: blood. The receptor comes from a middle-aged woman in good health. The chain joins TRBV6-5 to TRBJ1-2; TRBD1 matches 10 bases. The CDR3 nucleotides read TGTGCCAGCAGTGACGACAGGGGGCATCACTATGACTACACCTTC. Amino acid sequence: CASSDDRGHHYDYTF.